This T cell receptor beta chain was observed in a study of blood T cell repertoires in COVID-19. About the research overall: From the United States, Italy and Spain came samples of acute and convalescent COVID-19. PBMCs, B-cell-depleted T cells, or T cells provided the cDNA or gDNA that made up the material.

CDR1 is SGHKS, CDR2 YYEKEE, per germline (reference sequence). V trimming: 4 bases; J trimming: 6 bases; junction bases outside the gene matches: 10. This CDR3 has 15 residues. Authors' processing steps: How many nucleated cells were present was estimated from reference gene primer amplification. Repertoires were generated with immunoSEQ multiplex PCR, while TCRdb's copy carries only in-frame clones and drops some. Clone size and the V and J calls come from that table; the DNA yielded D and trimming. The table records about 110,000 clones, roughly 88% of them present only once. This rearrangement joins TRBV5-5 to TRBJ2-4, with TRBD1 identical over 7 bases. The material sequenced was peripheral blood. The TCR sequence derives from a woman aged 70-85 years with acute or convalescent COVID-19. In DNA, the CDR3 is TGTGCCAGCAGCCCAGGGAAAGCAGGGGGAAACATTCAGTACTTC. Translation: CASSPGKAGGNIQYF.